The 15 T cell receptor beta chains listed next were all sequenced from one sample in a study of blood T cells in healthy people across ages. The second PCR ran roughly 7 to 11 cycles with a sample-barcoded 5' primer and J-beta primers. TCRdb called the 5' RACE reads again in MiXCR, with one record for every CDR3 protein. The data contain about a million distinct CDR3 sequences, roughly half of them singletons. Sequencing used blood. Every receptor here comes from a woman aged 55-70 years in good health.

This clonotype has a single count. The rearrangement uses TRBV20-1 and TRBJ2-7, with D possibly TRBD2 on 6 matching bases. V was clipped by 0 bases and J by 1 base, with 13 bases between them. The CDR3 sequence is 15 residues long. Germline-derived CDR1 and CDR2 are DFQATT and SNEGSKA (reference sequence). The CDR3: CSARDGGVASYEQYF. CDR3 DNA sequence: TGCAGTGCTAGAGATGGCGGGGTGGCGTCCTACGAGCAGTACTTC.

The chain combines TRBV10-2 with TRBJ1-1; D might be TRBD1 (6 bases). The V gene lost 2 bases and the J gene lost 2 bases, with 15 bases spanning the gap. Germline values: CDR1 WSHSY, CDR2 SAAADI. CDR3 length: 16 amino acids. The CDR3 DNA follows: TGCGCCAGCAGTGAGCCGAAGGGGGGATTAAACACTGAAGCTTTCTTT. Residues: CASSEPKGGLNTEAFF.

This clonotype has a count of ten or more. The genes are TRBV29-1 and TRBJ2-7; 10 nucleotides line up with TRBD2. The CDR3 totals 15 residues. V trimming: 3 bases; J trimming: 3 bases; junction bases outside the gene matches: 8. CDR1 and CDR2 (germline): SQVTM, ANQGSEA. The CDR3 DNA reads TGCAGCGTTGACGAAGGGACTAGCGACAACTACGAGCAGTACTTC. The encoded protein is CSVDEGTSDNYEQYF.

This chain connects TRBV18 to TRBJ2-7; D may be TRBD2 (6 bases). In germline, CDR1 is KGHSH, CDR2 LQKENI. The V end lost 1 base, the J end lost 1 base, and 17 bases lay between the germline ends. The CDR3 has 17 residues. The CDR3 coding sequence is TGTGCCAGCTCACCACGATCTCAACGGGGGTCATCCTACGAGCAGTACTTC. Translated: CASSPRSQRGSSYEQYF.

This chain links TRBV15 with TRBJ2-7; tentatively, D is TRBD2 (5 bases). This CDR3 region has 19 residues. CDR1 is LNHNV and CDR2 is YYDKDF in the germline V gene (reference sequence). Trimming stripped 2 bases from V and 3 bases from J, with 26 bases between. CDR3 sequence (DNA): TGTGCCACCAGCAGAATCAGGCCAAACCGGGAATCGGGTTACTACGAGCAGTACTTC. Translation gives CATSRIRPNRESGYYEQYF.

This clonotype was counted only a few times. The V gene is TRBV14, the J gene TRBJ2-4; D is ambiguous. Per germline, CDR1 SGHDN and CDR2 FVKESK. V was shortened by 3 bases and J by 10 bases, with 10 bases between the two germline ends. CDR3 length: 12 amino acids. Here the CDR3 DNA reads TGTGCCAGCAGCCAGTCGGACCTTATTCAGTACTTC. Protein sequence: CASSQSDLIQYF.

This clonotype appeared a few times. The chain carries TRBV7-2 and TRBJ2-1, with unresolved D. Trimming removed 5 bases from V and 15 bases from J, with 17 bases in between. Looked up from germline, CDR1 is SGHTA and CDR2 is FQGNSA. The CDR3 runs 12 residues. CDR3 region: CASSTSTGRAFF. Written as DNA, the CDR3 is TGTGCCAGCAGCACATCCACTGGTAGAGCGTTCTTC.

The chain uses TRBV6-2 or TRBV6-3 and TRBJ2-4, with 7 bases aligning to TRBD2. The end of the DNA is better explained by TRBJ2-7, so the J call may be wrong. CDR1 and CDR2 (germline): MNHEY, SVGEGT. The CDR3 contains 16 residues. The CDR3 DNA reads TGTGCCAGCAGTTCATTCGCTAGCGGAGCTTCCTACGAGCAGTACTTC. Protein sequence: CASSSFASGASYEQYF.

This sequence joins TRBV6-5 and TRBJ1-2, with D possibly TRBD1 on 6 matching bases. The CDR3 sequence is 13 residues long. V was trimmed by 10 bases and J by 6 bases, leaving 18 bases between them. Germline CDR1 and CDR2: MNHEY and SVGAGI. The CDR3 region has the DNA TGTGCCACCCTTGGACAGAAGGGCCATGGCTACACCTTC. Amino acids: CATLGQKGHGYTF.

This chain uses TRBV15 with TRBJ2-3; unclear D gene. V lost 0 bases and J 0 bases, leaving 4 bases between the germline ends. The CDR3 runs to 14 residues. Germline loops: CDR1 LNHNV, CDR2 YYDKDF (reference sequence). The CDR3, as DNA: TGTGCCACCAGCAGAGATTTTAGCACAGATACGCAGTATTTT. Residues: CATSRDFSTDTQYF. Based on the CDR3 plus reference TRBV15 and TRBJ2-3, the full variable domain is DAMVIQNPRYQVTQFGKPVTLSCSQTLNHNVMYWYQQKSSQAPKLLFHYYDKDFNNEADTPDNFQSRRPNTSFCFLDIRSPGLGDTAMYLCATSRDFSTDTQYFGPGTRLTVL.

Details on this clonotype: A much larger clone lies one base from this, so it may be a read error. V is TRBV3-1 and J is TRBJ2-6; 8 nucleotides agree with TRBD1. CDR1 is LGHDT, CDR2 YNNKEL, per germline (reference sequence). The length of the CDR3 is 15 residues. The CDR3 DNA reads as TGTGCCGGCAGCCAGGGGGCTTCTGGGGCCAACGTCCTGACTTTC. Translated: CAGSQGASGANVLTF.

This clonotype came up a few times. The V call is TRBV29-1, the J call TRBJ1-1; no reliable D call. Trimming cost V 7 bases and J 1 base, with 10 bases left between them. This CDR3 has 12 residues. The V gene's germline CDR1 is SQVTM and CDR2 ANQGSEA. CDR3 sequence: CSAEKGNTEAFF. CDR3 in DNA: TGCAGCGCCGAAAAGGGGAACACTGAAGCTTTCTTT.

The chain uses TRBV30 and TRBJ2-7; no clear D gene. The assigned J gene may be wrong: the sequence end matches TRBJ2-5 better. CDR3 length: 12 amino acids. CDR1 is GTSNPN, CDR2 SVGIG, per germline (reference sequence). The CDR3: CAWSSQAETQYF. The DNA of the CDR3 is TGTGCCTGGAGTAGTCAAGCGGAGACCCAGTACTTC.

The CDR3 region has the DNA TGTGCCAGCAGCTCGCGGAGCGGGAGTCGAGAGACCCAGTACTTC. It translates to CASSSRSGSRETQYF. The V call is TRBV7-2, the J call TRBJ2-5; 8 bases map to TRBD2. Germline V gene data show CDR1 as SGHTA and CDR2 as FQGNSA. This CDR3 spans 15 amino acids. Germline trimming cut 4 bases from V and 4 bases from J; bases unmatched to any gene: 8. The whole variable domain, remainder taken from reference TRBV7-2 and TRBJ2-5, is GAGVSQSPSNKVTEKGKDVELRCDPISGHTALYWYRQSLGQGLEFLIYFQGNSAPDKSGLPSDRFSAERTGGSVSTLTIQRTQQEDSAVYLCASSSRSGSRETQYFGPGTRLLVL.

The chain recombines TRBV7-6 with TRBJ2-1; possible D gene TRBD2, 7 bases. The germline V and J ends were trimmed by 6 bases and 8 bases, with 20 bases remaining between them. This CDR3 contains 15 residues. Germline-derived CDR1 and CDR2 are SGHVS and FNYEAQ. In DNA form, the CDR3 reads TGTGCCAGCAGTCAGATGTATAACGGGGGGCATGAGCAGTTCTTC. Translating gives CASSQMYNGGHEQFF.